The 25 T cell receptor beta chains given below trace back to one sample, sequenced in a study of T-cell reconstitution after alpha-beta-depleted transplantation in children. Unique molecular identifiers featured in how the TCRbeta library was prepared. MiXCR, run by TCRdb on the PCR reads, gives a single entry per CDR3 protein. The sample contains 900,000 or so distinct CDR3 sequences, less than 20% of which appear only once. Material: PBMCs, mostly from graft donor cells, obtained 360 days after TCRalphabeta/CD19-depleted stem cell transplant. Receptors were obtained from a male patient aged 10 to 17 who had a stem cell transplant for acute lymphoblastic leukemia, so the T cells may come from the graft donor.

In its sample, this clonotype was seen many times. CDR3 DNA: TGCAGTGCTAGAGATCGTCCCCGAGGCACCGGGGAGCTGTTTTTT. Encoded protein: CSARDRPRGTGELFF. The gene calls are TRBV20-1 and TRBJ2-2; no clear D. Germline lookup yields CDR1 DFQATT and CDR2 SNEGSKA (reference sequence). This CDR3 is 15 amino acids long. Trimming stripped 0 bases from V and 4 bases from J, with 12 bases between.

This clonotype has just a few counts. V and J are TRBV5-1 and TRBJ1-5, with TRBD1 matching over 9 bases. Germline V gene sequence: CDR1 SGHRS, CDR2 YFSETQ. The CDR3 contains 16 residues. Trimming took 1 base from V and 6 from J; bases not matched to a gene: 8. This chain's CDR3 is CASSLLGQGAGQPQHF. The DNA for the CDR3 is TGCGCCAGCAGCTTGTTGGGACAGGGAGCAGGTCAGCCCCAGCATTTT.

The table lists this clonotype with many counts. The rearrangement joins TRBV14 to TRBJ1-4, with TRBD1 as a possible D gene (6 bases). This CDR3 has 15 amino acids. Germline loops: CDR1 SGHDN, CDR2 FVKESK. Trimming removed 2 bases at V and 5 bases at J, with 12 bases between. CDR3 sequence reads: CASSQLTGPNEKLFF. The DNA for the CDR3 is TGTGCCAGCAGCCAATTGACAGGACCGAATGAAAAACTGTTTTTT. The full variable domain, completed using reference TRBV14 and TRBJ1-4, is EAGVTQFPSHSVIEKGQTVTLRCDPISGHDNLYWYRRVMGKEIKFLLHFVKESKQDESGMPNNRFLAERTGGTYSTLKVQPAELEDSGVYFCASSQLTGPNEKLFFGSGTQLSVL.

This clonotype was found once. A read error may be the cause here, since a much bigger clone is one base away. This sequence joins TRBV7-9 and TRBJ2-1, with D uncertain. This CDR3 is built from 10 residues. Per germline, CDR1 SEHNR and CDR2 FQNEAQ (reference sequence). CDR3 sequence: CASSTGEQCF. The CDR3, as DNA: TGTGCCAGCAGCACGGGTGAGCAGTGCTTC.

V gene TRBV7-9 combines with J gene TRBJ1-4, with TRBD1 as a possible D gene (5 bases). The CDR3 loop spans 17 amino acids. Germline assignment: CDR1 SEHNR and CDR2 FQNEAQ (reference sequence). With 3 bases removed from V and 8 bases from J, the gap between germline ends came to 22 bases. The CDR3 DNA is TGTGCCAGCAGCTTCACTACAGGTGCGGGCCCGAAGGAAAAACTGTTTTTT. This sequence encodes CASSFTTGAGPKEKLFF.

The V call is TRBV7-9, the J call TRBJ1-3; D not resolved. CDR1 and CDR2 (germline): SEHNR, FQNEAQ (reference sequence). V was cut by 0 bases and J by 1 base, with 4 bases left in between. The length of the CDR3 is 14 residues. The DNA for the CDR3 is TGTGCCAGCAGCTTAGCTTTATCTGGAAACACCATATATTTT. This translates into CASSLALSGNTIYF. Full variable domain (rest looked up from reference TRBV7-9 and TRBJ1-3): DTGVSQNPRHKITKRGQNVTFRCDPISEHNRLYWYRQTLGQGPEFLTYFQNEAQLEKSRLLSDRFSAERPKGSFSTLEIQRTEQGDSAMYLCASSLALSGNTIYFGEGSWLTVV.

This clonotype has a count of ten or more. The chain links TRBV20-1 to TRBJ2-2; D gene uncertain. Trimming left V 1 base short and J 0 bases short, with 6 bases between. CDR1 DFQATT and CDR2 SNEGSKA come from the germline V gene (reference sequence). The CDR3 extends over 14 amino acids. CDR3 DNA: TGCAGTGCTAGAGTTCGGACGAACACCGGGGAGCTGTTTTTT. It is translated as CSARVRTNTGELFF.

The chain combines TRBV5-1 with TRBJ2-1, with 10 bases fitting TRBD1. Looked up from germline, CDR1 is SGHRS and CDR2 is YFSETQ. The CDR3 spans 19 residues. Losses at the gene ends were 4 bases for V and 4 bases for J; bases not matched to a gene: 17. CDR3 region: CASSHRQGATTYGYNEQFF. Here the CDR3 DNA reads TGCGCCAGCAGCCACCGACAGGGGGCTACAACCTACGGTTACAATGAGCAGTTCTTC.

The CDR3 DNA follows: TGTGCCAGCAGTGAGCTCCGCGGGAGGCCCTCCTACAATGAGCAGTTCTTC. Its protein product is CASSELRGRPSYNEQFF. The chain is built from TRBV27 and TRBJ2-1, with 8 bases fitting TRBD2. From germline, CDR1 is MNHEY and CDR2 SMNVEV (reference sequence). Trimming at V came to 5 bases and at J to 0 bases, leaving 9 bases not matched to a gene. The CDR3 has 17 amino acids.

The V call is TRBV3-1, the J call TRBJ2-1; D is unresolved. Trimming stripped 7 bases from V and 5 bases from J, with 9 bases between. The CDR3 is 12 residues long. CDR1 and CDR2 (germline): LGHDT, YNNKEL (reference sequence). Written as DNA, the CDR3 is TGTGCCAGCAATGCCCGGGACAATGAGCAGTTCTTC. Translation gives CASNARDNEQFF.

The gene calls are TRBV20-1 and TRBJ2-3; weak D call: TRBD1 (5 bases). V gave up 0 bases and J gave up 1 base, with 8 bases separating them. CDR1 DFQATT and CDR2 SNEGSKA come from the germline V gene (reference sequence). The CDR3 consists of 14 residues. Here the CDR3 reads CSARDTGRTDTQYF. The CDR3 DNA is TGCAGTGCTAGAGATACAGGCCGCACAGATACGCAGTATTTT.

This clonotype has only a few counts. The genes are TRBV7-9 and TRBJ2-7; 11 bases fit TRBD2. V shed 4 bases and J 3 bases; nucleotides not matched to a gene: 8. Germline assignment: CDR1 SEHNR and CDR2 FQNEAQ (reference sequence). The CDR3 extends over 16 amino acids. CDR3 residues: CASSSLSGRAHYEQYF. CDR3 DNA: TGTGCCAGCAGCTCCCTTAGCGGGAGGGCCCACTACGAGCAGTACTTC.

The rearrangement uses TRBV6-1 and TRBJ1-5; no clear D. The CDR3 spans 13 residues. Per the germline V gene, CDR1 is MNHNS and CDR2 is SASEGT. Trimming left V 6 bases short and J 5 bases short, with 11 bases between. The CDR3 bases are TGTGCCAGCAGCGCCACCCGGGATCAGCCCCAGCATTTT. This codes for CASSATRDQPQHF.

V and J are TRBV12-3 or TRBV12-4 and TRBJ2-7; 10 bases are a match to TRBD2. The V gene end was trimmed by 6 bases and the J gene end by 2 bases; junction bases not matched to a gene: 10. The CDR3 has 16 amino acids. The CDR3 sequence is CASSPAGLARAYEQYF. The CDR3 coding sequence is TGTGCCAGCAGCCCAGCGGGACTAGCGCGAGCCTACGAGCAGTACTTC.

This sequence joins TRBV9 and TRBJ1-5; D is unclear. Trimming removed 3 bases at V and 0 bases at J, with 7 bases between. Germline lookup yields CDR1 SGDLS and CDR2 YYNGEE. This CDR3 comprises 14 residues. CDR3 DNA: TGTGCCAGCAGCGAGACCCATAGCAATCAGCCCCAGCATTTT. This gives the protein CASSETHSNQPQHF.

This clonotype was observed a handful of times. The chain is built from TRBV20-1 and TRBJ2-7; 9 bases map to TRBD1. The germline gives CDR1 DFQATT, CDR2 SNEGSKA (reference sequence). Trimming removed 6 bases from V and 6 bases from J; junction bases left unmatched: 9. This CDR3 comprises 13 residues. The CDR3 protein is CSARGQGVGEQYF. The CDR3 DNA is TGCAGTGCAAGGGGACAGGGTGTCGGCGAGCAGTACTTC.

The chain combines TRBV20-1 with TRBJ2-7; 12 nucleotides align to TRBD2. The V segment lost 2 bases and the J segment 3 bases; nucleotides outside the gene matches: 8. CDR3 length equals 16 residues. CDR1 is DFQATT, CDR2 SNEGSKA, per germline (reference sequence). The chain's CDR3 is CSARMEPGLAGYEQYF. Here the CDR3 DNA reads TGCAGTGCTAGAATGGAACCGGGACTAGCGGGCTACGAGCAGTACTTC.

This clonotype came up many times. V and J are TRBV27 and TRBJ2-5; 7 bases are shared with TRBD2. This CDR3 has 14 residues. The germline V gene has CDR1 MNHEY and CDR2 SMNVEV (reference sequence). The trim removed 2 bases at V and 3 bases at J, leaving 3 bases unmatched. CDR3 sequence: CASSLRREKETQYF. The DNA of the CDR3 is TGTGCCAGCAGTTTAAGGCGGGAGAAAGAGACCCAGTACTTC.

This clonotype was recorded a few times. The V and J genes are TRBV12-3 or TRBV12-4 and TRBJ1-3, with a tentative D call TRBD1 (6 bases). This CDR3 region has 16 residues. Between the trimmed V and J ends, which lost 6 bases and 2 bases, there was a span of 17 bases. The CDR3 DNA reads TGTGCCAGCAGCCTTGGGGGCGACAGTACTGGAAACACCATATATTTT. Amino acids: CASSLGGDSTGNTIYF.

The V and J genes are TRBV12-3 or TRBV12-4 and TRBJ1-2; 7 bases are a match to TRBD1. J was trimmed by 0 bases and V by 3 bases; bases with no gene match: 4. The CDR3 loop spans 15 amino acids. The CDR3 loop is CASSFNRGSNYGYTF. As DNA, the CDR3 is TGTGCCAGCAGTTTCAACAGGGGATCTAACTATGGCTACACCTTC.

The chain's CDR3 is CASSLITQGGWGDTEAFF. CDR3 coding DNA: TGTGCCAGCAGCCTCATTACACAGGGAGGCTGGGGTGACACTGAAGCTTTCTTT. The rearrangement links TRBV3-1 to TRBJ1-1; possibly TRBD1 for D (6 bases). The germline V and J ends were trimmed by 4 bases and 3 bases, with 24 bases remaining between them. The CDR3 sequence is 18 residues long. Germline V gene data show CDR1 as LGHDT and CDR2 as YNNKEL (reference sequence).

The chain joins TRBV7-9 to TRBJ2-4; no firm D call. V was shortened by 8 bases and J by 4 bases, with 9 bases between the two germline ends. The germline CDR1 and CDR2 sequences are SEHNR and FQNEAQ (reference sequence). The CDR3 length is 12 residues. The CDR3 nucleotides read TGTGCCAGCGACTTACCAAAAAACATTCAGTACTTC. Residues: CASDLPKNIQYF. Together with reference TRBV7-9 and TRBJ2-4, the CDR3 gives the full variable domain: DTGVSQNPRHKITKRGQNVTFRCDPISEHNRLYWYRQTLGQGPEFLTYFQNEAQLEKSRLLSDRFSAERPKGSFSTLEIQRTEQGDSAMYLCASDLPKNIQYFGAGTRLSVL.

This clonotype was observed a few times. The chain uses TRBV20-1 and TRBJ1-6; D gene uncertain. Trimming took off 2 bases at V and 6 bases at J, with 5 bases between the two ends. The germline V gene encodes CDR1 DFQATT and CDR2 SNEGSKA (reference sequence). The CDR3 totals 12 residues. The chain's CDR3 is CSARRTNSPLHF. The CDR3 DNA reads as TGCAGTGCTAGACGGACTAATTCACCCCTCCACTTT.

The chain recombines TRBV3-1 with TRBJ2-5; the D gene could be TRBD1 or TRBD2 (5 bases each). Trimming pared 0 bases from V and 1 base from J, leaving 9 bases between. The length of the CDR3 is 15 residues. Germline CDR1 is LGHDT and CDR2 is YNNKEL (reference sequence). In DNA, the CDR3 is TGTGCCAGCAGCCAAGAGGGGGTGAGCCAAGAGACCCAGTACTTC. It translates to CASSQEGVSQETQYF.

This CDR3 is CASSLAAASGQETQYF. In nucleotides, the CDR3 is TGCGCCAGCAGCTTGGCTGCGGCTAGCGGCCAAGAGACCCAGTACTTC. The rearrangement joins TRBV5-1 to TRBJ2-5; 7 nucleotides match TRBD2. Germline CDR1 and CDR2: SGHRS and YFSETQ. Germline trimming cut 0 bases from V and 1 base from J; bases unmatched to any gene: 6. CDR3 size: 16 residues.